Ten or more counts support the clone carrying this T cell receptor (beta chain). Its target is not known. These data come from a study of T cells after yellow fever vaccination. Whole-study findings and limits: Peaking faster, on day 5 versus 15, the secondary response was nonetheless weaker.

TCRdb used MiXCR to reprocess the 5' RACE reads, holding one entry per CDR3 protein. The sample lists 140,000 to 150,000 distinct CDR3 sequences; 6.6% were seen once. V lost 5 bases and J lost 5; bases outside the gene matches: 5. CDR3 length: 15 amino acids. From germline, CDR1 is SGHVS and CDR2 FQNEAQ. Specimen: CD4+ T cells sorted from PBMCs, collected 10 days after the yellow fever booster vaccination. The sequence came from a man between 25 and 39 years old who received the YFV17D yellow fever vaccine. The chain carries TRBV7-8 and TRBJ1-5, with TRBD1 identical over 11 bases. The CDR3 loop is CASSPRTGGDQPQHF. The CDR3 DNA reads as TGTGCCAGCAGCCCCCGGACAGGGGGCGATCAGCCCCAGCATTTT.